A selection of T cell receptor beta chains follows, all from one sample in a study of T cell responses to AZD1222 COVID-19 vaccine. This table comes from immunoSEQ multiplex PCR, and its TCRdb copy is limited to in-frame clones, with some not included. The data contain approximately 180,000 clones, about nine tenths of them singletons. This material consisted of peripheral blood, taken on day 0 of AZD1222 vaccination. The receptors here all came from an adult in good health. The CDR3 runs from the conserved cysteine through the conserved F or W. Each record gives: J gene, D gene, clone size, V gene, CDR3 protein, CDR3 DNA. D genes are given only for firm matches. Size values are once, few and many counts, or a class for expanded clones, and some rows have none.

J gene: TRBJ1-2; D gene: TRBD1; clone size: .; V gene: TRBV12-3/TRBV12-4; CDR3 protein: CASSYTGTDGYTF; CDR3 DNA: TGTGCCAGCAGTTATACCGGGACAGATGGCTACACCTTC
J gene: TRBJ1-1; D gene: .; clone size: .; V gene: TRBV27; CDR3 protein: CASSSIRDTEAFF; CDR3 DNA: TGTGCCAGCAGTTCCATCCGGGACACTGAAGCTTTCTTT
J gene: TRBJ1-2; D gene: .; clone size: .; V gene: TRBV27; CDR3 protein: CASSFHLSGGDGYTF; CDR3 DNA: TGTGCCAGCAGCTTCCACCTTTCGGGGGGCGATGGCTACACCTTC
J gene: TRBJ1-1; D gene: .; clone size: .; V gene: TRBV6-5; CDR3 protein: CASSNGLGTEAFF; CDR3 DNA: TGTGCCAGCAGCAACGGTTTGGGCACTGAAGCTTTCTTT
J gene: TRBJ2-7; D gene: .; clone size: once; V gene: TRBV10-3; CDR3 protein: CAISGSGEQYF; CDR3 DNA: TGTGCCATCAGTGGCTCGGGCGAGCAGTACTTC
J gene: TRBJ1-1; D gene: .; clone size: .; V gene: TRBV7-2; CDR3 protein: CASSFQGLNTEAFF; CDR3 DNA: TGTGCCAGCAGCTTTCAGGGCTTGAACACTGAAGCTTTCTTT
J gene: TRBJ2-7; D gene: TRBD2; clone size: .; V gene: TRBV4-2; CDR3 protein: CASSQDTLAGGPYEQYF; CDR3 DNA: TGTGCCAGCAGCCAAGATACGCTAGCGGGAGGGCCCTACGAGCAGTACTTC
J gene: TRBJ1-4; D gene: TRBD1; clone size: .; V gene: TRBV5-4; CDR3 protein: CASSRQGAGEKLFF; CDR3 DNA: TGTGCCAGCAGCAGACAGGGGGCGGGTGAAAAACTGTTTTTT
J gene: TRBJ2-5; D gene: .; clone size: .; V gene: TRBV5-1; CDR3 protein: CASSKLSEGRETQYF; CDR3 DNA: TGCGCCAGCAGCAAGCTTTCCGAGGGACGGGAGACCCAGTACTTC
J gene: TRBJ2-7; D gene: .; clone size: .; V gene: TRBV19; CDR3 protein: CASSMRGSSYEQYF; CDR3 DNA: TGTGCCAGTAGTATGAGGGGAAGCTCCTACGAGCAGTACTTC
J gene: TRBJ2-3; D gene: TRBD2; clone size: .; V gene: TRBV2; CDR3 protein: CASSEGGLAGLTDTQYF; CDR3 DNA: TGTGCCAGCAGTGAAGGGGGACTAGCGGGACTCACAGATACGCAGTATTTT
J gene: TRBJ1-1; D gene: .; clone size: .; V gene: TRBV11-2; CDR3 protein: CASSRRESRGNTEAFF; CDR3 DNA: TGTGCCAGCAGTCGAAGAGAGTCGCGGGGGAACACTGAAGCTTTCTTT
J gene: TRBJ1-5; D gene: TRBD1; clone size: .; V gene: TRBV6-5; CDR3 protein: CASSPNPTGNQPQHF; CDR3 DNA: TGTGCCAGCAGTCCCAACCCGACAGGGAATCAGCCCCAGCATTTT
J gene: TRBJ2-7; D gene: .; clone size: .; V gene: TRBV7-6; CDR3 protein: CASSLSGTADYEQYF; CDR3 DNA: TGTGCCAGCAGCCTCTCCGGGACTGCAGATTACGAGCAGTACTTC
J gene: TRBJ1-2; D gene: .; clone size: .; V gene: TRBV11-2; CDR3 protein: CASSPTSPQATYGYTF; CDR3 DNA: TGTGCCAGCAGCCCTACCTCCCCACAGGCTACCTATGGCTACACCTTC
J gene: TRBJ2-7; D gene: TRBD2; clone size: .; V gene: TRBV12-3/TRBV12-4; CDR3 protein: CASRRSGAGEQYF; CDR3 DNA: TGTGCCAGCAGGCGTAGCGGGGCGGGCGAGCAGTACTTC
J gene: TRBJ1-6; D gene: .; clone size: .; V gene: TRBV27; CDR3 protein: CASGSQGSGNSPLHF; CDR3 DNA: TGTGCCAGCGGAAGTCAGGGGTCTGGTAATTCACCCCTCCACTTT
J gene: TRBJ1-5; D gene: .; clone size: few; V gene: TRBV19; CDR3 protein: CASSIDRRQLSNQPQHF; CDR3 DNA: TGTGCCAGTAGTATAGACCGGCGACAGCTTAGCAATCAGCCCCAGCATTTT
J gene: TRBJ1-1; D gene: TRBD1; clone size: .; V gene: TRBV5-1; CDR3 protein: CASSLGQGRTEAFF; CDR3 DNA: TGCGCCAGCAGCTTGGGACAGGGAAGGACTGAAGCTTTCTTT
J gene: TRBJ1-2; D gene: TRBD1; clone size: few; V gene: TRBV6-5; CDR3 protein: CASILTRGLSGYTF; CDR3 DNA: TGTGCCAGCATCCTTACTAGGGGGCTGAGTGGCTACACCTTC
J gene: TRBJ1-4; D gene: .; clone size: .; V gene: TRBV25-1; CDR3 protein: CASSDSWGSRGEKLFF; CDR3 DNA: TGTGCCAGCAGTGACAGTTGGGGGTCTCGCGGGGAAAAACTGTTTTTT
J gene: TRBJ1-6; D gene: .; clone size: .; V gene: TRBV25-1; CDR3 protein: CASSALRYYNSPLHF; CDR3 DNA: TGTGCCAGCAGTGCACTCAGATACTATAATTCACCCCTCCACTTT
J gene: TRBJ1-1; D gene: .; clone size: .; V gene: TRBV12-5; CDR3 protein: CASGLDDRMNTEAFF; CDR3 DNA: TGTGCTAGTGGTTTAGACGACAGGATGAACACTGAAGCTTTCTTT
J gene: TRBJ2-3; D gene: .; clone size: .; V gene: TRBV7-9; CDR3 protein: CASNAPTLPDTQYF; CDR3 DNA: TGTGCCAGCAACGCCCCTACTCTGCCAGATACGCAGTATTTT
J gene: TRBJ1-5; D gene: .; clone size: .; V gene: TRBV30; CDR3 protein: CAWSLGQSNQPQHF; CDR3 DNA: TGTGCCTGGAGTCTTGGACAGAGCAATCAGCCCCAGCATTTT
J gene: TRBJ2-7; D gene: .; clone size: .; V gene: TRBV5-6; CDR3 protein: CASSLLVSLEQYF; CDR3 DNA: TGTGCCAGCAGCCTACTAGTGTCTTTGGAGCAGTACTTC
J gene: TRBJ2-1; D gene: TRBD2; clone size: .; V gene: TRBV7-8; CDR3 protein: CASSLYQREHEQFF; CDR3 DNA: TGTGCCAGCAGCTTATACCAGCGGGAACATGAGCAGTTCTTC
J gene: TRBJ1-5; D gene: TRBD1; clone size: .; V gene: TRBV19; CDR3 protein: CASSHGTGYQPQHF; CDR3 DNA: TGTGCCAGTAGCCATGGGACAGGGTATCAGCCCCAGCATTTT
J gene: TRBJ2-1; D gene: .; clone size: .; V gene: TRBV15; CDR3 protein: CATSRLRDSGNEQFF; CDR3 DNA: TGTGCCACCAGCAGGCTACGGGACTCAGGCAATGAGCAGTTCTTC
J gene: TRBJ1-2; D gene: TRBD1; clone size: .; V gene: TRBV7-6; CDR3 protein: CASSRTGGYGYTF; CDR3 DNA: TGTGCCAGCAGCCGGACAGGCGGCTATGGCTACACCTTC
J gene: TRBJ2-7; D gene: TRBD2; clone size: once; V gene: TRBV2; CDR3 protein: CASDGLAYEQYF; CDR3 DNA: TGTGCCAGCGATGGACTAGCCTACGAGCAGTACTTC
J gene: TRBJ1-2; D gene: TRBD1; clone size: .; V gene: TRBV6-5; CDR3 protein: CASRDRGGNYGYTF; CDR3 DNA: TGTGCCAGCAGAGACAGGGGCGGAAACTATGGCTACACCTTC
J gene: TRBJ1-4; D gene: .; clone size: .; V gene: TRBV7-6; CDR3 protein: CASSLDRYAVASEKLFF; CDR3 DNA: TGTGCCAGCAGCTTAGATCGATATGCAGTAGCTTCAGAAAAACTGTTTTTT
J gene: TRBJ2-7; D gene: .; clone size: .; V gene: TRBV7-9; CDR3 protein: CASSLARGRGSYEQYF; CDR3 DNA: TGTGCCAGCAGCTTAGCGCGGGGGCGCGGATCCTACGAGCAGTACTTC
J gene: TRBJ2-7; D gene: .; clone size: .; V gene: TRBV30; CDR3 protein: CAWSAARGLYEQYF; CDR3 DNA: TGTGCCTGGAGTGCTGCCCGGGGTTTATACGAGCAGTACTTC
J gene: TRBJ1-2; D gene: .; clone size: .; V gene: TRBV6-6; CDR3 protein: CASSSGTYYGYTF; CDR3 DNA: TGTGCCAGCAGCAGTGGGACCTACTATGGCTACACCTTC
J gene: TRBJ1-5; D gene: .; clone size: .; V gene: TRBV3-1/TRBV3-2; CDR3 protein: CASSQGDNQPQHF; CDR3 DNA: TGTGCCAGCAGCCAAGGTGACAATCAGCCCCAGCATTTT
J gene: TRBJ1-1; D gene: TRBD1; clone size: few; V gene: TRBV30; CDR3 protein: CAADRAANTEAFF; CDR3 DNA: TGTGCCGCGGACAGGGCAGCGAACACTGAAGCTTTCTTT
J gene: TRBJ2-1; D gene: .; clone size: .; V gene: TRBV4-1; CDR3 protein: CASSPPRSGNEQFF; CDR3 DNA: TGCGCCAGCAGCCCCCCCCGCTCGGGCAATGAGCAGTTCTTC
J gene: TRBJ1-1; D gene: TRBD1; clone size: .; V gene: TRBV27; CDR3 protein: CASSRQGTLNTEAFF; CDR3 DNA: TGTGCCAGCAGTAGACAGGGGACCTTGAACACTGAAGCTTTCTTT
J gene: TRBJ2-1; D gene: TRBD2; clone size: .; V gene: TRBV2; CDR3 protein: CASRGGKLAGLRDEQFF; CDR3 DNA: TGTGCCAGCAGGGGGGGGAAATTAGCGGGACTTAGGGATGAGCAGTTCTTC
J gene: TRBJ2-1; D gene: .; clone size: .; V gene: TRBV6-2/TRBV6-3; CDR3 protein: CASSKLGHEYNEQFF; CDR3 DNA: TGTGCCAGCAGTAAACTAGGGCATGAGTACAATGAGCAGTTCTTC
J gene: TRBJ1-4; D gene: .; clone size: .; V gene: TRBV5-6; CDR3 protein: CASSLYLGRHEKLFF; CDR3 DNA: TGTGCCAGCAGCTTGTACTTGGGGAGGCACGAAAAACTGTTTTTT
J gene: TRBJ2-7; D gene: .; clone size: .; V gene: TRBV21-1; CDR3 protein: CASRERDHSYEQYF; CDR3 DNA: TGTGCCAGCAGGGAAAGGGACCACTCCTACGAGCAGTACTTC
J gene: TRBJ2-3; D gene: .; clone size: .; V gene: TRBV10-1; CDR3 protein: CASSDSYSRADTQYF; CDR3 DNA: TGCGCCAGCAGTGACAGTTACTCGAGGGCAGATACGCAGTATTTT
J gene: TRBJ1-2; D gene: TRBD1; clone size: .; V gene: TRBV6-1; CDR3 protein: CASSEVGTDLYGYTF; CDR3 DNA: TGTGCCAGCAGTGAAGTGGGGACAGACCTCTATGGCTACACCTTC
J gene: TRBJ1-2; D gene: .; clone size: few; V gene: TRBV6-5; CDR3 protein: CASNPGLANYGYTF; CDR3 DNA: TGTGCCAGCAACCCAGGGTTAGCTAACTATGGCTACACCTTC